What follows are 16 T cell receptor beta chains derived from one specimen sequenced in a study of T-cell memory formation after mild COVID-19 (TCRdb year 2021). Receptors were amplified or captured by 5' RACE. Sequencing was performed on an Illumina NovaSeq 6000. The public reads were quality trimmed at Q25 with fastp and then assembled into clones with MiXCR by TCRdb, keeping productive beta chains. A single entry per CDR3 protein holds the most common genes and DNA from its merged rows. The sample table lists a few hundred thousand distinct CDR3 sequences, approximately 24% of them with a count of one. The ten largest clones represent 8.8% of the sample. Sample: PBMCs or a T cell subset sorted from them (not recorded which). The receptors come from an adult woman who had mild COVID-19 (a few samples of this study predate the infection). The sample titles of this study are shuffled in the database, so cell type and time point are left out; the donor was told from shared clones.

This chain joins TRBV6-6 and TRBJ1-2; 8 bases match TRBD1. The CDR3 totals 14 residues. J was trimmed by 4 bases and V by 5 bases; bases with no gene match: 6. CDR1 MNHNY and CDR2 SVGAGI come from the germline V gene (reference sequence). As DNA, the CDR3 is TGTGCCAGCAGTCCCACAGGGGGAAGCTATGGCTACACCTTC. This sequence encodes CASSPTGGSYGYTF.

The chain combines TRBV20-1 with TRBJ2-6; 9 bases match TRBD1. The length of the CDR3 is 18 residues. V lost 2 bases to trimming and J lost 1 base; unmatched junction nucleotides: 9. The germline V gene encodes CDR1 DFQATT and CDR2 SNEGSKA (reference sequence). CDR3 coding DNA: TGCAGTGCTAGAAACCCGGGACAGGGAATGTCTGGGGCCAACGTCCTGACTTTC. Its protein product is CSARNPGQGMSGANVLTF.

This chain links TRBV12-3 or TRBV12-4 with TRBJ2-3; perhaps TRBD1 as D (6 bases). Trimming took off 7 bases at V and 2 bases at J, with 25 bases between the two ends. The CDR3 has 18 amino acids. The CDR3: CASNYRDKTDRITDTQYF. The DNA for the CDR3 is TGTGCCAGCAACTACCGGGACAAAACGGACCGTATCACAGATACGCAGTATTTT.

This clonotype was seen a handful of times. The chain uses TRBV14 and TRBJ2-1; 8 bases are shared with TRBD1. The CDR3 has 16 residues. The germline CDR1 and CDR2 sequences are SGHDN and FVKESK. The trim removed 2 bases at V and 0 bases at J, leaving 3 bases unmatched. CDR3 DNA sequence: TGTGCCAGCAGCCAACAGGGGGCTAGCTCCTACAATGAGCAGTTCTTC. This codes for CASSQQGASSYNEQFF.

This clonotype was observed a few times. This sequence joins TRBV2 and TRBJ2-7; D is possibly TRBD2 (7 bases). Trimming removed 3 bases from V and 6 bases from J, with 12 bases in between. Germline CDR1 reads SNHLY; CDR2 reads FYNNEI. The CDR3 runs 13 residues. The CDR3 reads CASSDRGLREQYF. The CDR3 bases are TGTGCCAGCAGTGACAGGGGACTACGCGAGCAGTACTTC.

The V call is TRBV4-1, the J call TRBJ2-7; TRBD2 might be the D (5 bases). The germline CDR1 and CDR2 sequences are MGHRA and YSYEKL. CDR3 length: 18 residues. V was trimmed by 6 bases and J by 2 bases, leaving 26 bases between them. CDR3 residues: CASSHSVGVSGVTYEQYF. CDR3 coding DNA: TGCGCCAGCAGTCACTCCGTAGGAGTAAGCGGCGTTACCTACGAGCAGTACTTC.

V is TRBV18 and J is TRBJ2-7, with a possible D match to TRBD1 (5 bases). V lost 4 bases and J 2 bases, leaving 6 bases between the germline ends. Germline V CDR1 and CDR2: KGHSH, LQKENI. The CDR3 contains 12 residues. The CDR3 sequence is CASSRQTYEQYF. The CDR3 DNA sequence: TGTGCCAGCTCACGACAGACCTACGAGCAGTACTTC.

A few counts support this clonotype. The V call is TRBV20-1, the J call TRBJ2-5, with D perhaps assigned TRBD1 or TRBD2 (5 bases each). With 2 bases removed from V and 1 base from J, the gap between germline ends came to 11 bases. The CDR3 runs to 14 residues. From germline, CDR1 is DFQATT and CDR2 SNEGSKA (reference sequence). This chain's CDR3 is CSARKRGVQETQYF. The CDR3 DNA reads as TGCAGTGCTAGAAAGAGAGGGGTCCAAGAGACCCAGTACTTC.

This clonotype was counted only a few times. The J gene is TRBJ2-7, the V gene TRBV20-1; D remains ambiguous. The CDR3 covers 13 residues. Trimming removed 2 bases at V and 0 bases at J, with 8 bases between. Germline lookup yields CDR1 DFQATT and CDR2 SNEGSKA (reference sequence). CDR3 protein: CSARPPNSYEQYF. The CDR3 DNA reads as TGCAGTGCTAGACCCCCGAACTCCTACGAGCAGTACTTC.

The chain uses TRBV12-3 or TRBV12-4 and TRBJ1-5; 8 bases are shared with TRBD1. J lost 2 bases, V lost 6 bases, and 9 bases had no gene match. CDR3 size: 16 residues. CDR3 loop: CASREDRGIRNQPQHF. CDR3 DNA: TGTGCCAGCAGGGAAGACAGGGGAATTCGCAATCAGCCCCAGCATTTT.

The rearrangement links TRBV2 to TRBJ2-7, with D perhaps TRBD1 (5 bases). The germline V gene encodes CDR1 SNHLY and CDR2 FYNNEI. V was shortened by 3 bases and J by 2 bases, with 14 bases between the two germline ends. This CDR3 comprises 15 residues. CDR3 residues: CASSDRTSSPYEQYF. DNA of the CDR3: TGTGCCAGCAGTGATAGGACATCTTCCCCCTACGAGCAGTACTTC.

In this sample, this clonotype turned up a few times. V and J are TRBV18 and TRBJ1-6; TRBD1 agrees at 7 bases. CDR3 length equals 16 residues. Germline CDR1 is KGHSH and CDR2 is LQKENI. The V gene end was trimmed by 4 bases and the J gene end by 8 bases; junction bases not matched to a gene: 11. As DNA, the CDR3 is TGTGCCAGCTCACTACTCGTCCGGGACAGAGATTCACCCCTCCACTTT. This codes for CASSLLVRDRDSPLHF.

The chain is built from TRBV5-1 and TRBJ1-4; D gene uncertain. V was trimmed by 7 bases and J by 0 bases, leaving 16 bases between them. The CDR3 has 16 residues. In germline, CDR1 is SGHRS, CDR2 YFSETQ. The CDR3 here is CASSLFIGTTNEKLFF. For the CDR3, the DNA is TGCGCCAGCTCCTTGTTCATTGGGACAACTAATGAAAAACTGTTTTTT.

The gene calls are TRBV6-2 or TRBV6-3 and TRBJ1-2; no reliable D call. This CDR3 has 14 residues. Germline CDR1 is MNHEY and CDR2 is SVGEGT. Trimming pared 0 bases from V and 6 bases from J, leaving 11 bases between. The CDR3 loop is CASSYSSLKNGYTF. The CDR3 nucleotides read TGTGCCAGCAGTTACTCGAGCTTAAAAAATGGCTACACCTTC.

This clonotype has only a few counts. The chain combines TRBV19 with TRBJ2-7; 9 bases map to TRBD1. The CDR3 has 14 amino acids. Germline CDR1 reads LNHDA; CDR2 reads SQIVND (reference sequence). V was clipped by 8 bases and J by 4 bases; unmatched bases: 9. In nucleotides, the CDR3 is TGTGCCAGTGCCCCCGGGACAGGGCCTTACGAGCAGTACTTC. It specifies CASAPGTGPYEQYF.

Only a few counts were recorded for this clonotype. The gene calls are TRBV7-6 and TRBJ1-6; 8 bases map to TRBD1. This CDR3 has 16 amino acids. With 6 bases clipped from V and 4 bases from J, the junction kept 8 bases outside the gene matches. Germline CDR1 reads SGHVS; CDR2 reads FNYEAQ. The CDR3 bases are TGTGCCAGCAGTGGACAGGGAGCGGGGTATAATTCACCCCTCCACTTT. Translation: CASSGQGAGYNSPLHF.